This T cell receptor beta chain stems from a study of vaccination and CD4 T cells after COVID-19. The CDR3 runs to 15 residues. Trimming took off 5 bases at V and 0 bases at J, with 14 bases between the two ends. From germline, CDR1 is MNHEY and CDR2 SVGEGT. As to time point: late sampling 161 to 241 days after vaccination in three convalescent patients. Using its own MiXCR run on the PCR reads, TCRdb lists one record per CDR3 protein. The sample records roughly 30,000 distinct CDR3 sequences, under 65% being singletons. J is TRBJ2-7 and V is TRBV6-2 or TRBV6-3; D remains ambiguous. The material sequenced was CD4+ T cells from blood, taken about 7 months after SARS-CoV-2 vaccination. The TCR was taken from a human donor who had recovered from COVID-19. CDR3 sequence (DNA): TGTGCCAGCAGTGTAGCCATAGACGGCTCCTACGAGCAGTACTTC. This gives the protein CASSVAIDGSYEQYF.